These 32 T cell receptor beta chains were sequenced from one sample in a study of spatial heterogeneity in lung cancer. Each CDR3 protein is one row after TCRdb ran MiXCR on the 5' RACE reads. This sample yields 10,000 to 15,000 distinct CDR3 sequences, of which approximately 3.5% are seen a single time; 45% belongs to the top ten. As to time point: sample taken at primary tumor resection. This specimen consisted of PBMCs, obtained at surgery. These receptors were obtained from a male donor with early-stage non-small cell lung cancer.

This clonotype was counted at least ten times. The CDR3 sequence: CSARALQTGNTEAFF. CDR3 bases: TGCAGTGCTAGAGCCCTCCAGACAGGGAACACTGAAGCTTTCTTT. The V gene is TRBV20-1, the J gene TRBJ1-1, with D perhaps TRBD1 (6 bases). Germline-derived CDR1 and CDR2 are DFQATT and SNEGSKA (reference sequence). V lost 1 base and J 1 base, leaving 13 bases between the germline ends. This CDR3 region has 15 residues.

A few counts support this clonotype. V and J are TRBV6-2 or TRBV6-3 and TRBJ2-5, with TRBD2 as a possible D gene (6 bases). The V end was cut by 5 bases, the J end by 3 bases, with 13 bases between. Germline V gene lookup returns CDR1 MNHEY and CDR2 SVGEGT. The CDR3 runs to 14 residues. The CDR3 sequence is CASSPRLGKETQYF. DNA for the CDR3: TGTGCCAGCAGTCCGCGACTAGGGAAAGAGACCCAGTACTTC.

The chain combines TRBV20-1 with TRBJ2-3; 8 bases are shared with TRBD1. After removal of 5 bases from V and 5 bases from J, the junction contained 9 bases not matched to a gene. The CDR3 runs to 14 residues. Germline V gene sequence: CDR1 DFQATT, CDR2 SNEGSKA (reference sequence). CDR3 sequence reads: CSAAQGQARDTQYF. CDR3 DNA sequence: TGCAGTGCTGCCCAGGGACAGGCCCGAGATACGCAGTATTTT.

This clonotype has at least ten counts. This chain connects TRBV19 to TRBJ2-5; TRBD1 agrees at 7 bases. This CDR3 comprises 14 residues. The J segment lost 5 bases and the V segment lost 6 bases, leaving 9 bases of the junction unmatched. Germline V lookup: CDR1 LNHDA, CDR2 SQIVND (reference sequence). In DNA form, the CDR3 reads TGTGCCAGTAGCCCCGGGACAGCGAGGGAGACCCAGTACTTC. Its protein is CASSPGTARETQYF.

In this sample, this clonotype turned up many times. The V call is TRBV5-1, the J call TRBJ2-7, with TRBD2 matching 9 bases. Trimming took 0 bases from V and 5 from J; bases not matched to a gene: 6. Germline CDR1 SGHRS, CDR2 YFSETQ. This CDR3 comprises 15 residues. This CDR3 reads CASSLVGSGSHEQYF. CDR3 bases: TGCGCCAGCAGCTTGGTGGGTAGCGGGAGCCACGAGCAGTACTTC.

Many counts were recorded for this clonotype. V gene TRBV7-2 combines with J gene TRBJ2-2; D is uncertain. This CDR3 is built from 14 residues. The germline V and J ends were trimmed by 4 bases and 6 bases, with 12 bases remaining between them. Germline V CDR1 and CDR2: SGHTA, FQGNSA. This chain's CDR3 is CASSSLGVAGELFF. In DNA form, the CDR3 reads TGTGCCAGCAGCTCTCTTGGGGTCGCCGGGGAGCTGTTTTTT.

This clonotype came up many times. The V and J genes are TRBV6-6 and TRBJ1-5, with D possibly TRBD1 on 5 matching bases. Germline CDR1 MNHNY, CDR2 SVGAGI (reference sequence). CDR3 length: 14 residues. The ends were cut back, 6 bases at V and 9 bases at J, with 18 bases in the middle. CDR3 DNA sequence: TGTGCCAGCAGCTCCCTCGGGGACCCCTCGCCCCAGCATTTT. Its protein product is CASSSLGDPSPQHF.

This clonotype appeared many times. CDR3 DNA sequence: TGTGCCAGCAGCCTACATGGTCTGGGGAACACCGGGGAGCTGTTTTTT. Translating gives CASSLHGLGNTGELFF. This chain joins TRBV7-2 and TRBJ2-2; unclear D gene. This CDR3 is built from 16 residues. V shed 5 bases and J shed 1 base, with 14 bases lying between them. CDR1 SGHTA and CDR2 FQGNSA come from the germline V gene.

This clonotype was picked up many times. The chain recombines TRBV5-1 with TRBJ1-2; 8 nucleotides align to TRBD1. The CDR3 is made up of 14 amino acids. V trimming: 4 bases; J trimming: 4 bases; junction bases outside the gene matches: 6. Germline V gene lookup returns CDR1 SGHRS and CDR2 YFSETQ. The CDR3 reads CASSTGQGAYGYTF. CDR3 sequence (DNA): TGCGCCAGCAGCACCGGACAGGGCGCCTATGGCTACACCTTC.

At least ten counts were recorded for this clonotype. The chain combines TRBV6-1 with TRBJ2-2; D unclear. The V end lost 10 bases, the J end lost 5 bases, and 17 bases lay between the germline ends. This CDR3 has 14 residues. CDR1 and CDR2 from the germline V gene are MNHNS and SASEGT. DNA for the CDR3: TGTGCCAACCGAGAGTTGGGTGATACCGGGGAGCTGTTTTTT. Its translation: CANRELGDTGELFF.

This clonotype appeared a few times. The chain employs TRBV18 and TRBJ2-1, with 8 bases fitting TRBD2. CDR3 length: 14 residues. The V segment lost 9 bases and the J segment 1 base; nucleotides outside the gene matches: 5. CDR1 KGHSH and CDR2 LQKENI come from the germline V gene. The CDR3 here is CASLIAGSYNEQFF. In DNA, the CDR3 is TGTGCCAGTCTCATAGCGGGATCCTACAATGAGCAGTTCTTC.

The sample holds many counts of this clonotype. The chain uses TRBV5-4 and TRBJ2-3; D is undetermined. The CDR3 consists of 14 residues. Deletions cut 2 bases from V and 0 bases from J, with 7 bases between. From germline, CDR1 is SGHNT and CDR2 YYREEE (reference sequence). The CDR3 here is CASSFRESTDTQYF. For the CDR3, the DNA is TGTGCCAGCAGCTTCCGTGAGAGCACAGATACGCAGTATTTT. Complete variable domain (other parts from reference TRBV5-4 and TRBJ2-3): ETGVTQSPTHLIKTRGQQVTLRCSSQSGHNTVSWYQQALGQGPQFIFQYYREEENGRGNFPPRFSGLQFPNYSSELNVNALELDDSALYLCASSFRESTDTQYFGPGTRLTVL.

This clonotype has at least ten counts. The chain recombines TRBV24-1 with TRBJ2-2, with D perhaps given as TRBD1 or TRBD2 (5 bases each). The germline gives CDR1 KGHDR, CDR2 SFDVKD. Trimming took off 3 bases at V and 3 bases at J, with 13 bases between the two ends. This CDR3 region has 16 residues. The CDR3 DNA is TGTGCCACCAGTGATCTCCGGGACGACCACACCGGGGAGCTGTTTTTT. Its protein product is CATSDLRDDHTGELFF.

This clonotype was recorded at least ten times. V usage is TRBV27 and J usage is TRBJ1-3; D possibly corresponds to TRBD1 (6 bases). The CDR3 runs to 15 residues. In germline, CDR1 is MNHEY, CDR2 SMNVEV (reference sequence). V dropped 6 bases and J dropped 1 base, with 13 bases sitting between them. The CDR3 bases are TGTGCCAGCAGACCACAGGGCGGGTCTGGAAACACCATATATTTT. As protein: CASRPQGGSGNTIYF.

Ten or more counts support this clonotype. The chain carries TRBV14 and TRBJ2-3; TRBD2 is a possible D gene (5 bases). CDR3 length equals 12 residues. V was shortened by 6 bases and J by 6 bases, with 10 bases between the two germline ends. Germline lookup yields CDR1 SGHDN and CDR2 FVKESK. CDR3 sequence: CASSPTGDTQYF. Written as DNA, the CDR3 is TGTGCCAGCAGTCCTACGGGGGATACGCAGTATTTT.

This clonotype was seen at least ten times. The rearrangement joins TRBV5-1 to TRBJ1-1, with 9 bases aligning to TRBD1. V lost 7 bases and J lost 0; bases outside the gene matches: 16. The CDR3 is made up of 18 amino acids. Germline V CDR1 and CDR2: SGHRS, YFSETQ. CDR3 nucleotides: TGCGCCAGCCGCGAAAGGGACAGGGAGCGTGTCATGAACACTGAAGCTTTCTTT. It is translated as CASRERDRERVMNTEAFF.

CDR3 DNA: TGTGCCAGCAGTATACTAGCGGGAGTTGGCGAGCAGTACTTC. It codes for CASSILAGVGEQYF. V and J are TRBV27 and TRBJ2-7; 11 nucleotides align to TRBD2. Germline V CDR1 and CDR2: MNHEY, SMNVEV (reference sequence). The CDR3 runs 14 residues. The J segment lost 6 bases and the V segment lost 5 bases, leaving 6 bases of the junction unmatched.

This clonotype was counted at least ten times. CDR3 in DNA: TGCGCCAGCAGCCAAGAAGCTGCGGGAAAAGAGACCCAGTACTTC. This codes for CASSQEAAGKETQYF. J is TRBJ2-5 and V is TRBV4-1; D may be TRBD2 (6 bases). This CDR3 has 15 residues. V was clipped by 0 bases and J by 3 bases, with 11 bases between them. CDR1 is MGHRA, CDR2 YSYEKL, per germline.

The V gene is TRBV4-3, the J gene TRBJ2-1, with D possibly TRBD2 on 6 matching bases. From germline, CDR1 is LGHNA and CDR2 YSLEER. V was clipped by 3 bases and J by 2 bases, with 14 bases between them. The CDR3 totals 16 residues. The CDR3 region has the DNA TGCGCCAGCAGCCAGCTATGGAGGGGCCCCTACAATGAGCAGTTCTTC. Translated: CASSQLWRGPYNEQFF.

This clonotype has a count of ten or more. The chain has TRBV7-6 and TRBJ2-6, with 10 bases matching TRBD2. The CDR3 totals 20 residues. Trimming at V came to 4 bases and at J to 0 bases, leaving 12 bases not matched to a gene. CDR1 is SGHVS and CDR2 is FNYEAQ in the germline V gene. The CDR3 DNA is TGTGCCAGCAGCTCAGGAATTTTAGCGGGAGGACGCTCTGGGGCCAACGTCCTGACTTTC. Translated: CASSSGILAGGRSGANVLTF.

This clonotype was picked up many times. This chain uses TRBV2 with TRBJ1-1, with TRBD1 as a possible D gene (6 bases). This CDR3 spans 14 amino acids. The V end was cut by 7 bases, the J end by 1 base, with 13 bases between. Germline lookup yields CDR1 SNHLY and CDR2 FYNNEI. CDR3 amino acids: CASNPTGKNTEAFF. The CDR3 DNA reads as TGTGCCAGCAACCCGACAGGAAAGAACACTGAAGCTTTCTTT.

At least ten counts were recorded for this clonotype. The chain employs TRBV10-2 and TRBJ2-1, with 12 nucleotides matching TRBD2. The CDR3 runs to 15 residues. V gave up 3 bases and J gave up 9 bases; unmatched junction bases: 6. Per the germline V gene, CDR1 is WSHSY and CDR2 is SAAADI. CDR3 sequence (DNA): TGCGCCAGCAGTGATTGGCTAGCGGGAGGGCCTGAGCAGTTCTTC. Translated: CASSDWLAGGPEQFF.

In its sample, this clonotype was seen many times. The genes are TRBV4-2 and TRBJ2-7, with 8 bases lining up with TRBD1. The CDR3 extends over 16 amino acids. Trimming at V came to 0 bases and at J to 2 bases, leaving 6 bases not matched to a gene. Germline V gives CDR1 LGHNA, CDR2 YNFKEQ. The CDR3 coding sequence is TGTGCCAGCAGCCAAGACCCGGGACAGGCGCCCTACGAGCAGTACTTC. As protein: CASSQDPGQAPYEQYF.

Details on this clonotype: Possible read error: a much larger clone is one base away. Since no conserved phenylalanine or tryptophan closes the CDR3, a read error is the likely cause. The gene calls are TRBV28 and TRBJ2-7, with 11 bases matching TRBD1. The germline V gene has CDR1 MDHEN and CDR2 SYDVKM. The CDR3 loop spans 15 amino acids. The J segment lost 3 bases and the V segment lost 4 bases, leaving 5 bases of the junction unmatched. The CDR3 bases are TGTGCCAGCAGTTCCTCCGGGACAGGGGGCTACGAGCAGTACCTC. It yields the protein CASSSSGTGGYEQYL.

The sample holds many counts of this clonotype. V is TRBV29-1 and J is TRBJ2-5; D remains ambiguous. Per germline, CDR1 SQVTM and CDR2 ANQGSEA. The CDR3 runs to 12 residues. Trimming pared 7 bases from V and 5 bases from J, leaving 14 bases between. The CDR3 DNA follows: TGCAGCGCCGCGCTCCCCTCGGAGACCCAGTACTTC. It codes for CSAALPSETQYF.

This clonotype came up many times. V is TRBV7-9 and J is TRBJ1-2; tentatively, D is TRBD1 (6 bases). Germline V lookup: CDR1 SEHNR, CDR2 FQNEAQ (reference sequence). The V end lost 7 bases, the J end lost 4 bases, and 16 bases lay between the germline ends. The CDR3 length is 14 residues. The CDR3 DNA reads TGTGCCAGCAACAACAGGGCCGGGATCTATGGCTACACCTTC. Amino acids: CASNNRAGIYGYTF.

At least ten counts were recorded for this clonotype. The gene calls are TRBV3-1 and TRBJ2-2; TRBD1 is a possible D gene (6 bases). This CDR3 has 17 amino acids. V lost 1 base and J lost 3, with 15 bases in between. The germline gives CDR1 LGHDT, CDR2 YNNKEL (reference sequence). The CDR3 here is CASSQAGKGVDTGELFF. In DNA form, the CDR3 reads TGTGCCAGCAGCCAAGCGGGAAAGGGGGTCGACACCGGGGAGCTGTTTTTT. Using reference TRBV3-1 and TRBJ2-2 for the parts outside the CDR3, the full variable domain is DTAVSQTPKYLVTQMGNDKSIKCEQNLGHDTMYWYKQDSKKFLKIMFSYNNKELIINETVPNRFSPKSPDKAHLNLHINSLELGDSAVYFCASSQAGKGVDTGELFFGEGSRLTVL.

This clonotype was detected ten times or more. The chain joins TRBV7-8 to TRBJ2-7; the D gene is possibly TRBD1 (5 bases). The V and J ends lost 1 base and 0 bases respectively, with 13 bases between them. Germline CDR1 is SGHVS and CDR2 is FQNEAQ. CDR3 size: 16 residues. CDR3 protein: CASSLGAGSTSYEQYF. CDR3 in DNA: TGTGCCAGCAGCTTAGGGGCAGGGTCCACCTCCTACGAGCAGTACTTC.

This clonotype showed up many times. V and J are TRBV5-1 and TRBJ2-1; 8 bases map to TRBD2. Germline V CDR1 and CDR2: SGHRS, YFSETQ. This CDR3 is built from 17 residues. With 2 bases clipped from V and 0 bases from J, the junction kept 7 bases outside the gene matches. For the CDR3, the DNA is TGCGCCAGCAGCTTATGGACTAGCCCCAGCTCCTACAATGAGCAGTTCTTC. This encodes CASSLWTSPSSYNEQFF.

This clonotype was seen ten or more times. The chain has TRBV4-3 and TRBJ2-1, with 7 bases matching TRBD2. Germline CDR1 LGHNA, CDR2 YSLEER. This CDR3 has 16 amino acids. With V trimmed by 5 bases and J by 0 bases, 7 bases remained unmatched. CDR3 DNA: TGCGCCAGCAGCGAGACCTTAGCGGGCTCCTACAATGAGCAGTTCTTC. This codes for CASSETLAGSYNEQFF.

The chain carries TRBV12-3 or TRBV12-4 and TRBJ2-5; no reliable D call. This CDR3 contains 13 residues. Trimming took off 3 bases at V and 5 bases at J, with 10 bases between the two ends. Here the CDR3 reads CASSFSLFETQYF. In DNA, the CDR3 is TGTGCCAGCAGTTTTAGCCTTTTTGAGACCCAGTACTTC.

The table lists this clonotype with many counts. The V call is TRBV6-2 or TRBV6-3, the J call TRBJ2-5; a weak D match, TRBD1 (5 bases). The CDR3 totals 14 residues. Per germline, CDR1 MNHEY and CDR2 SVGEGT. V was shortened by 6 bases and J by 0 bases, with 11 bases between the two germline ends. In DNA form, the CDR3 reads TGTGCCAGCAGCCGGACACAGTACCAAGAGACCCAGTACTTC. Its translation is CASSRTQYQETQYF.